This T cell receptor (beta chain) is drawn from a study of T cells in localized non-small cell lung cancer. Germline V gives CDR1 MNHNY, CDR2 SVGAGI (reference sequence). This CDR3 spans 15 amino acids. V lost 7 bases and J 4 bases, leaving 16 bases between the germline ends. Comment on this clone: Its specificity is not known.

The table came from immunoSEQ multiplex PCR; TCRdb's copy has only in-frame clones and leaves some out. The table lists approximately 4,200 clones, about 92% of them singletons. Broader study findings: There was an association of higher blood T cell density with longer overall survival. It remains possible that heterogeneity exists, since only one tumor region was sequenced. Highest T cell clonality was seen in uninvolved adjacent lung, surpassing that measured in tumor.

The receptor's source is a woman aged 40 to 75 with stage I lung adenocarcinoma. The sequencing used peripheral blood, collected before any cancer treatment. The chain uses TRBV6-6 and TRBJ2-2; D might be TRBD1 or TRBD2, each matching 6 bases. CDR3 coding DNA: TGTGCCAGCACCGGGGGCGGTGGGAGCACCGGGGAGCTGTTTTTT. The encoded protein is CASTGGGGSTGELFF.